What follows are 6 T cell receptor beta chains derived from one specimen sequenced in a study of Ad26.COV2.S vaccination and SARS-CoV-2 variants. Using immunoSEQ multiplex PCR, the repertoire was profiled, and TCRdb retains in-frame clones only, with some absent. The table has over 400,000 clones, about 90% seen once. This sample's treatment: around 19 received Ad26.COV2.S at low or high dose, single or two shots; 5 received placebo; per-sample allocation not given. Day 63 following the first vaccine or placebo injection was when the samples were taken. Specimen: peripheral blood, collected in a trial of Ad26.COV2.S vaccine versus placebo. Every receptor here comes from a person aged 18-60 years who received the Ad26.COV2.S COVID-19 vaccine or a placebo.

This clone was observed once. The chain employs TRBV15 and TRBJ2-1, with 9 bases aligning to TRBD1. There are 17 residues in the CDR3. Germline trimming cut 2 bases from V and 2 bases from J; bases unmatched to any gene: 7. The germline V gene has CDR1 LNHNV and CDR2 YYDKDF (reference sequence). DNA of the CDR3: TGTGCCACCAGCAGAAACAGGGGGCTAAGCCCCTACAATGAGCAGTTCTTC. Amino acids: CATSRNRGLSPYNEQFF.

CDR3: CATSRGAETQYF. The CDR3 nucleotides are TGTGCCACCAGCAGAGGAGCAGAGACCCAGTACTTC. V gene TRBV15 combines with J gene TRBJ2-5; D gene uncertain. This CDR3 has 12 amino acids. V lost 1 base and J lost 4, with 4 bases in between. CDR1 and CDR2 (germline): LNHNV, YYDKDF (reference sequence).

V gene TRBV19 combines with J gene TRBJ1-5; no clear D. The ends were cut back, 3 bases at V and 0 bases at J, with 3 bases in the middle. The germline CDR1 and CDR2 sequences are LNHDA and SQIVND (reference sequence). The CDR3 loop spans 13 amino acids. CDR3 sequence: CASSISSNQPQHF. CDR3 nucleotides: TGTGCCAGTAGTATTAGTAGCAATCAGCCCCAGCATTTT. Variable domain in full (rest from reference TRBV19 and TRBJ1-5): DGGITQSPKYLFRKEGQNVTLSCEQNLNHDAMYWYRQDPGQGLRLIYYSQIVNDFQKGDIAEGYSVSREKKESFPLTVTSAQKNPTAFYLCASSISSNQPQHFGDGTRLSIL.

The V call is TRBV28, the J call TRBJ1-1; no definite D call. The CDR3 is made up of 16 amino acids. Trimming removed 0 bases at V and 4 bases at J, with 15 bases between. CDR1 and CDR2 from the germline V gene are MDHEN and SYDVKM. The CDR3, as DNA: TGTGCCAGCAGTTTATGGGGAGTAGGGAGGTCCACTGAAGCTTTCTTT. Protein product: CASSLWGVGRSTEAFF.

The CDR3 region has the DNA TGTGCCATCAGTGACCACGGACTAGCGGGAAACACCGGGGAGCTGTTTTTT. It codes for CAISDHGLAGNTGELFF. This chain links TRBV10-3 with TRBJ2-2, with 12 positions matching TRBD2. The CDR3 sequence is 17 residues long. Looked up from germline, CDR1 is ENHRY and CDR2 is SYGVKD. Trimming took 3 bases from V and 2 from J; bases not matched to a gene: 4.

This chain uses TRBV24-1 with TRBJ2-2, with 12 bases fitting TRBD2. Trimming at V came to 2 bases and at J to 7 bases, leaving 7 bases not matched to a gene. This CDR3 contains 17 residues. Germline CDR1 and CDR2: KGHDR and SFDVKD. Here the CDR3 DNA reads TGTGCCACCAGTGATTCGGCTAGCGGGAGGGCCGTCGGGGAGCTGTTTTTT. Its translation is CATSDSASGRAVGELFF.